This TCR beta chain appears in the sequencing data of a study of blood T cell repertoires in COVID-19 (dated by TCRdb to about 2020). In terms of the full investigation: Samples from collaborators originated in the United States, Italy and Spain and spanned both the acute and convalescent phases of COVID-19. The prospective study material was composed of cDNA or gDNA derived from T cells, B-cell-depleted T cells, or PBMCs. Deeply sampled blood TCRbeta repertoires from subjects exposed to, actively infected with, or recovered from COVID-19 were included in the dataset. The repertoires were made available in a free public database intended to serve as a resource for research on the immune response to SARS-CoV-2. Samples came from the ongoing ImmuneRACE study (first 160 participants) plus 1,254 subjects from 6 global collaborators. Sample metadata almost always included a de-identified subject ID, COVID-19 status, age in years and sex. Where available, HLA class I and class II types were taken from metadata supplied by the sample provider and were not determined by assay-based typing. The paper's findings and limits, for the study overall: How much clinical and demographic metadata was included differed by source and by participant, and the metadata was provided uncurated.

TCRbeta CDR3 regions were amplified from genomic DNA using the immunoSEQ Assay, a bias-controlled multiplex PCR. As for how the authors treated the data: The number of nucleated cells in each sample was estimated from the amplification of reference gene primers within the assay. To quantify the absolute abundance of each unique TCRbeta CDR3 rearrangement, sequence reads were collapsed and filtered. For each sample, productive Simpson clonality was calculated as the square root of Simpson's diversity index across productive rearrangements. Not all clones reach the TCRdb copy of this immuneACCESS table, which keeps in-frame sequences only. Checked studies attribute under half of the gap to unresolved V genes and leave the rest unexplained. D and trimming come from the DNA, and the V and J calls and clone size come from that table. The sample table shows fewer than 350,000 clones, and around 88% are seen once. Around 13% of the sample goes to the ten largest clones.

In Seattle, one collaborating source enrolled patients while the infection was active and tracked those patients longitudinally over the course of disease. Whole blood was collected in K2EDTA tubes by collaborating institutions according to the institutions' own protocols. For TCRbeta analysis, collaborators shipped samples in one of three forms: frozen whole blood, isolated PBMCs, or DNA extracted from either of those sample types. The germline V end is reduced by 1 base and the J end by 2 bases; junction bases left unmatched: 10. The germline V gene provides CDR1 SGHTA and CDR2 FQGNSA. The CDR3 runs 18 amino acids, cysteine and phenylalanine included. Only the CDR3 part of the read is kept: 54 bases, read in frame from the first base. As regards this clone: Its antigen remains undetermined. It has no much larger one-base neighbor in the sample; base qualities were not kept.

This TCR was sampled from a woman in her 70s with COVID-19, enrolled during active disease. The sequenced sample was peripheral blood. The rearrangement combines TRBV7-2 with TRBJ2-3; the central 9 bases match TRBD2. For the CDR3, the sequence is CASSLGPLRGGSTDTQYF. The DNA is TGTGCCAGCAGCTTAGGGCCCCTGCGGGGGGGCTCCACAGATACGCAGTATTTT.